These 27 T cell receptor beta chains were all obtained from the same sample, sequenced in a study of T cell repertoires and HLA-DP antigens. Their specific antigens are unknown. Some clones are missing from TCRdb's copy, which holds only in-frame ones; the method was immunoSEQ multiplex PCR. The table lists over 60,000 clones, around 80% of them singletons. Sequenced: CD4+ T cells from PBMCs. These receptors came from a man aged 60 to 75 in good health and CMV-seronegative.

This clone was seen a few times. Other nucleotide sequences in the sample specify the same CDR3. The gene calls are TRBV7-2 and TRBJ2-3, with 8 bases matching TRBD2. The V and J ends lost 1 base and 1 base, in that order; junction bases with no gene match: 7. The length of the CDR3 is 17 residues. CDR1 is SGHTA and CDR2 is FQGNSA in the germline V gene. CDR3 sequence reads: CASSLVGGGRGTDTQYF. The CDR3 DNA follows: TGTGCCAGCAGCTTAGTTGGCGGGGGGCGGGGCACAGATACGCAGTATTTT.

The chain is built from TRBV5-8 and TRBJ1-1; tentatively, D is TRBD1 (5 bases). V gave up 0 bases and J gave up 11 bases, with 17 bases separating them. This CDR3 comprises 14 residues. Germline V gives CDR1 SGHTS, CDR2 YDEGEE. CDR3 amino acids: CASSLGQILRRAFF. The CDR3 DNA reads as TGTGCCAGCAGCTTGGGACAGATCTTGAGGAGGGCTTTCTTT.

The chain combines TRBV10-3 with TRBJ1-2; a weak D match, TRBD1 (5 bases). The V gene lost 3 bases and the J gene lost 10 bases, with 18 bases spanning the gap. The germline CDR1 and CDR2 sequences are ENHRY and SYGVKD. The CDR3 loop spans 14 amino acids. This CDR3 is CAISESKQGGYYTF. The CDR3 region has the DNA TGTGCCATCAGTGAATCCAAGCAGGGCGGGTACTACACCTTC.

The chain carries TRBV18 and TRBJ1-2, with TRBD1 matching 8 bases. Looked up from germline, CDR1 is KGHSH and CDR2 is LQKENI. The CDR3 sequence is 16 residues long. V was clipped by 0 bases and J by 8 bases; unmatched bases: 11. The DNA of the CDR3 is TGTGCCAGCTCACCACCAGACGGGGACAGGAGGCTCGGCTACACCTTC. Translated: CASSPPDGDRRLGYTF.

The V call is TRBV28, the J call TRBJ1-2; D perhaps matches TRBD1 (5 bases). The V gene lost 2 bases and the J gene lost 8 bases, with 12 bases spanning the gap. CDR3 length: 13 residues. Germline V gives CDR1 MDHEN, CDR2 SYDVKM. This CDR3 reads CASSLGGNVGYTF. For the CDR3, the DNA is TGTGCCAGCAGTTTAGGGGGAAATGTGGGCTACACCTTC.

This clone was detected once. V gene TRBV4-3 combines with J gene TRBJ2-3, with TRBD2 identical over 8 bases. Germline V gene data show CDR1 as LGHNA and CDR2 as YSLEER. The CDR3 length is 15 residues. The ends lost 1 base at V and 0 bases at J; junction bases unmatched: 0. This CDR3 reads CASSQGLASTDTQYF. CDR3 coding DNA: TGCGCCAGCAGCCAAGGACTAGCGAGCACAGATACGCAGTATTTT.

The chain carries TRBV11-2 and TRBJ2-1; D perhaps matches TRBD2 (5 bases). Germline CDR1 SGHAT, CDR2 FQNNGV. V was clipped by 5 bases and J by 15 bases, with 17 bases between them. CDR3 size: 12 residues. The CDR3 reads CASSNREGLPFF. The CDR3 DNA reads TGTGCCAGCAGCAATCGTGAGGGTTTACCGTTCTTC.

This rearrangement joins TRBV7-8 to TRBJ1-2; D is perhaps TRBD1 (6 bases). CDR1 is SGHVS, CDR2 FQNEAQ, per germline. The ends were cut back, 5 bases at V and 2 bases at J, with 15 bases in the middle. This CDR3 is 15 amino acids long. CDR3 amino acids: CASSPLAGGNYGYTF. The DNA of the CDR3 is TGTGCCAGCAGCCCCCTAGCCGGGGGCAACTATGGCTACACCTTC.

The rearrangement joins TRBV10-3 to TRBJ2-5, with 9 positions matching TRBD1. V lost 6 bases to trimming and J lost 4 bases; unmatched junction nucleotides: 6. The CDR3 contains 14 residues. Germline lookup yields CDR1 ENHRY and CDR2 SYGVKD. The CDR3 nucleotides read TGTGCCATCAGGCCAACAGGGGGCCCAGAGACCCAGTACTTC. It codes for CAIRPTGGPETQYF.

This clone was detected a few times. The chain combines TRBV6-6 with TRBJ1-2, with no clear D. V lost 2 bases to trimming and J lost 3 bases, with 10 bases between them. Germline CDR1 MNHNY, CDR2 SVGAGI (reference sequence). The CDR3 runs to 14 residues. CDR3 bases: TGTGCCAGCAGTTACAGAGTGACTGACTATGGCTACACCTTC. Translating gives CASSYRVTDYGYTF.

The CDR3 spells CATSRDRGNEQYV. CDR3 bases: TGTGCCACCAGCAGAGACAGGGGGAACGAGCAGTACGTC. The chain combines TRBV15 with TRBJ2-7; 7 positions match TRBD1. CDR1 is LNHNV and CDR2 is YYDKDF in the germline V gene (reference sequence). The CDR3 is made up of 13 amino acids. V lost 0 bases and J lost 5; bases outside the gene matches: 1.

This clone was detected only a few times. The chain carries TRBV29-1 and TRBJ2-5; D possibly corresponds to TRBD2 (6 bases). The CDR3 is 13 amino acids. Between the trimmed V and J ends, which lost 3 bases and 5 bases, there was a span of 13 bases. Looked up from germline, CDR1 is SQVTM and CDR2 is ANQGSEA. Written as DNA, the CDR3 is TGCAGCGTTGAGTTGTACCGGGGGGAGACCCAGTACTTC. The encoded protein is CSVELYRGETQYF.

The DNA of the CDR3 is TGTGCCAGTAGTATAGATCGGGGGTCGGTGAGTAATTCACCCCTCCACTTT. Protein product: CASSIDRGSVSNSPLHF. This chain uses TRBV19 with TRBJ1-6; TRBD1 is a possible D gene (5 bases). Trimming cost V 0 bases and J 6 bases, with 15 bases left between them. This CDR3 has 17 residues. Germline V gene lookup returns CDR1 LNHDA and CDR2 SQIVND (reference sequence).

This clone was counted a single time. This chain's CDR3 is CSVARAGEETQYF. The CDR3 bases are TGCAGCGTTGCCAGAGCGGGAGAGGAGACCCAGTACTTC. The chain recombines TRBV29-1 with TRBJ2-5; TRBD2 matches at 8 bases. Germline-derived CDR1 and CDR2 are SQVTM and ANQGSEA. The CDR3 covers 13 residues. V shed 4 bases, J shed 5 bases, and the junction held 6 bases outside the gene matches.

The V and J genes are TRBV5-1 and TRBJ1-4, with a tentative D call TRBD1 (6 bases). Deletions cut 0 bases from V and 8 bases from J, with 17 bases between. This CDR3 region has 16 residues. Germline loops: CDR1 SGHRS, CDR2 YFSETQ. The DNA of the CDR3 is TGCGCCAGCAGCTTGGACGGCAGGGGCGTTGGAGAAAAACTGTTTTTT. Protein product: CASSLDGRGVGEKLFF.

The CDR3 reads CASSQGGGPGNIQYF. As DNA, the CDR3 is TGTGCCAGCAGCCAAGGGGGGGGGCCCGGAAACATTCAGTACTTC. The chain uses TRBV4-2 and TRBJ2-4; perhaps TRBD2 as D (7 bases). From germline, CDR1 is LGHNA and CDR2 YNFKEQ. This CDR3 contains 15 residues. The V end lost 1 base, the J end lost 6 bases, and 13 bases lay between the germline ends.

The rearrangement links TRBV5-4 to TRBJ2-5; D is uncertain. The V gene's germline CDR1 is SGHNT and CDR2 YYREEE (reference sequence). CDR3 size: 13 residues. V was pared by 5 bases and J by 3 bases, with 11 bases between. The CDR3 is CASRPRTEETQYF. In nucleotides, the CDR3 is TGTGCCAGCAGGCCGAGGACGGAAGAGACCCAGTACTTC.

CDR3 in amino acids: CASSSLAEGLGATDTQYF. The CDR3 nucleotides read TGTGCCAGCAGCTCACTAGCGGAGGGGCTCGGAGCGACAGATACGCAGTATTTT. The chain couples TRBV5-4 to TRBJ2-3; 8 bases are shared with TRBD2. The CDR3 totals 18 residues. Germline CDR1 and CDR2: SGHNT and YYREEE (reference sequence). V trimming: 3 bases; J trimming: 3 bases; junction bases outside the gene matches: 15.

This clone was found a few times. The chain carries TRBV28 and TRBJ1-5; D possibly corresponds to TRBD1 (5 bases). V dropped 6 bases and J dropped 4 bases, with 13 bases sitting between them. Germline CDR1 MDHEN, CDR2 SYDVKM. The CDR3 is 14 amino acids. CDR3 in amino acids: CASRSGFFNQPQHF. Written as DNA, the CDR3 is TGTGCCAGCAGATCAGGGTTTTTTAATCAGCCCCAGCATTTT. The entire variable domain, with the rest obtained from reference TRBV28 and TRBJ1-5, is as follows: DVKVTQSSRYLVKRTGEKVFLECVQDMDHENMFWYRQDPGLGLRLIYFSYDVKMKEKGDIPEGYSVSREKKERFSLILESASTNQTSMYLCASRSGFFNQPQHFGDGTRLSIL.

The chain joins TRBV6-6 to TRBJ1-2; D unresolved. Trimming took 5 bases from V and 2 from J, leaving 12 bases between them. Germline V CDR1 and CDR2: MNHNY, SVGAGI (reference sequence). The CDR3 contains 14 residues. CDR3 sequence (DNA): TGTGCCAGCAGTCCCAATGAAGCGAACTATGGCTACACCTTC. Residues: CASSPNEANYGYTF.

The rearrangement links TRBV19 to TRBJ2-3, with 9 bases lining up with TRBD2. The V and J ends lost 5 bases and 0 bases, in that order; junction bases with no gene match: 9. This CDR3 has 17 residues. Germline-derived CDR1 and CDR2 are LNHDA and SQIVND (reference sequence). The CDR3 is CASSSSGGGASTDTQYF. CDR3 DNA sequence: TGTGCCAGTAGTTCGTCTGGCGGGGGGGCTAGCACAGATACGCAGTATTTT.

CDR3 DNA sequence: TGCGCCAGCAGCATGGGACTAGCGGGGAGCACAGATACGCAGTATTTT. Translated: CASSMGLAGSTDTQYF. The chain links TRBV5-1 to TRBJ2-3; 13 nucleotides align to TRBD2. The CDR3 covers 16 residues. The J segment lost 0 bases and the V segment lost 4 bases, leaving 2 bases of the junction unmatched. Germline V gene sequence: CDR1 SGHRS, CDR2 YFSETQ. The entire variable domain, with the rest obtained from reference TRBV5-1 and TRBJ2-3, is as follows: KAGVTQTPRYLIKTRGQQVTLSCSPISGHRSVSWYQQTPGQGLQFLFEYFSETQRNKGNFPGRFSGRQFSNSRSEMNVSTLELGDSALYLCASSMGLAGSTDTQYFGPGTRLTVL.

The genes are TRBV7-2 and TRBJ2-3; D unclear. The CDR3 contains 15 residues. The V end was cut by 7 bases, the J end by 0 bases, with 14 bases between. In germline, CDR1 is SGHTA, CDR2 FQGNSA. The CDR3 DNA reads TGTGCCAGCACCCCTCTGGGATCTAGCACAGATACGCAGTATTTT. Its protein product is CASTPLGSSTDTQYF.

The genes are TRBV4-1 and TRBJ2-1; no clear D. The CDR3 length is 16 residues. CDR1 is MGHRA and CDR2 is YSYEKL in the germline V gene. V lost 5 bases and J 0 bases, leaving 14 bases between the germline ends. The CDR3 sequence is CASSFRFPSSYNEQFF. In DNA, the CDR3 is TGCGCCAGCAGCTTTCGGTTCCCCAGCTCCTACAATGAGCAGTTCTTC.

The gene calls are TRBV5-1 and TRBJ2-5; 13 nucleotides line up with TRBD2. Per the germline V gene, CDR1 is SGHRS and CDR2 is YFSETQ. The CDR3 totals 18 residues. Losses at the gene ends were 4 bases for V and 5 bases for J; bases not matched to a gene: 14. The CDR3 DNA reads TGCGCCAGCAGCCCCGGGACTAGCGGGAACCCCGGGGGGGAGACCCAGTACTTC. Translating gives CASSPGTSGNPGGETQYF.

DNA for the CDR3: TGTGCCAGCAGCCCAGACACTAACTATGGCTACACCTTC. This translates into CASSPDTNYGYTF. J is TRBJ1-2 and V is TRBV5-4; no definite D call. Germline V CDR1 and CDR2: SGHNT, YYREEE (reference sequence). The CDR3 has 13 amino acids. V lost 4 bases and J 0 bases, leaving 7 bases between the germline ends.

This clone has just a few counts. The chain recombines TRBV4-2 with TRBJ2-7; D might be TRBD1 (6 bases). The CDR3 consists of 14 residues. Germline CDR1 reads LGHNA; CDR2 reads YNFKEQ. V was shortened by 0 bases and J by 6 bases, with 12 bases between the two germline ends. CDR3 in amino acids: CASSQDQGTGEQYV. The CDR3, as DNA: TGTGCCAGCAGCCAAGATCAGGGGACCGGCGAGCAGTACGTC.